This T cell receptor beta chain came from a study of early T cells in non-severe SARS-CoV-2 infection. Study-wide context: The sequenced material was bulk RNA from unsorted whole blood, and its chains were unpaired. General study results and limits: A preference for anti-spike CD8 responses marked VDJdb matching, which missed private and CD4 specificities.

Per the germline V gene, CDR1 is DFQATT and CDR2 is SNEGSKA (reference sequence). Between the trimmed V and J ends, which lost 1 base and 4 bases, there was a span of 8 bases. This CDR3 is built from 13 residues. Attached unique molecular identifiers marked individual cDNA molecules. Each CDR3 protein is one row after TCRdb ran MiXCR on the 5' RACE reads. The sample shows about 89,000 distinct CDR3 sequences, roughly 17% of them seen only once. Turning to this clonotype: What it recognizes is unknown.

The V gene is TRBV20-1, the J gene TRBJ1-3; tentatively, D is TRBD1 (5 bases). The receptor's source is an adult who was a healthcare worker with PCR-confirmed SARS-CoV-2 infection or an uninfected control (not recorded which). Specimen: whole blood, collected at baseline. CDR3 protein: CSARAPGGNTIYF. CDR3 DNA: TGCAGTGCTAGAGCCCCAGGGGGAAACACCATATATTTT.